This TCR beta chain came from a study of blood T cell repertoires in COVID-19. Study context: Specimens from acute and convalescent COVID-19 originated in the United States, Italy and Spain.

The CDR3 length is 13 residues. CDR1 MNHNS and CDR2 SASEGT come from the germline V gene. The V end lost 8 bases, the J end lost 4 bases, and 14 bases lay between the germline ends. In the original processing: It was from reference gene primer amplification that nucleated cell counts were estimated. Here immunoSEQ multiplex PCR was the method, and the copy in TCRdb shows in-frame clones only, minus some. V, J and clone size were drawn from that table, and D and trimming were deduced from the DNA. This sample has roughly 150,000 clones, with approximately 91% found just once. The V call is TRBV6-1, the J call TRBJ1-1; D may be TRBD1 (6 bases). The sequence derives from a man between 18 and 29 years old with acute or convalescent COVID-19. The specimen sequenced was peripheral blood. The CDR3 region has the DNA TGTGCCAGCCACGGGGGAGGGGGCACTGAAGCTTTCTTT. It translates to CASHGGGGTEAFF.